This T cell receptor (beta chain) was observed in a study of somatic mutations in cytotoxic T cells in rheumatoid arthritis. Study-wide results and caveats: The study found that the largest CD8+ clone exceeded 20% of CD8+ cells in about an eighth of the roughly 65 patients.

Clones were read by immunoSEQ multiplex PCR, and TCRdb kept only the in-frame ones, dropping some. The table shows 20,000 to 25,000 clones, with about four fifths occurring only once. Of note for this clone: Its target is not known.

V dropped 0 bases and J dropped 3; count of bases not matched to a gene: 2. Germline assignment: CDR1 SGHTA and CDR2 FQGNSA. The CDR3 runs 15 residues. The specimen sequenced was CD8+ T cells sorted from blood. The V and J genes are TRBV7-2 and TRBJ1-3; 7 bases align to TRBD1. The receptor's source is an adult with rheumatoid arthritis. The CDR3 bases are TGTGCCAGCAGCTTAGCAGGGGGCGTTGGAAACACCATATATTTT. This codes for CASSLAGGVGNTIYF. The whole variable domain, filled in from reference TRBV7-2 and TRBJ1-3, reads GAGVSQSPSNKVTEKGKDVELRCDPISGHTALYWYRQSLGQGLEFLIYFQGNSAPDKSGLPSDRFSAERTGGSVSTLTIQRTQQEDSAVYLCASSLAGGVGNTIYFGEGSWLTVV.